These 24 T cell receptor beta chains came from one sample sequenced in a study of cytomegalovirus exposure and HLA in healthy donors. Some clones are missing from TCRdb's copy, which holds only in-frame ones; the method was immunoSEQ multiplex PCR. The sample contains about 280,000 clones, approximately 88% of which appear only once. The sample comprised PBMCs. Receptors were obtained from a young woman in good health and CMV-seronegative.

The V call is TRBV5-6, the J call TRBJ2-6, with D unresolved. Germline V gene data show CDR1 as SGHDT and CDR2 as YYEEEE. The CDR3 has 17 residues. V was trimmed by 4 bases and J by 0 bases, leaving 14 bases between them. CDR3 DNA: TGTGCCAGCAGCGTGGGCAGACGACTCTCTGGGGCCAACGTCCTGACTTTC. Its protein product is CASSVGRRLSGANVLTF.

The chain combines TRBV28 with TRBJ1-2; perhaps TRBD1 as D (6 bases). Per germline, CDR1 MDHEN and CDR2 SYDVKM. The CDR3 spans 18 residues. V was cut by 11 bases and J by 4 bases, with 32 bases left in between. CDR3 nucleotides: TGTGCCTCAAACCTGGAGGGGGGGGGAACAGTACCTATCTATGGCTACACCTTC. Residues: CASNLEGGGTVPIYGYTF.

The rearrangement links TRBV5-1 to TRBJ2-3, with 12 nucleotides matching TRBD2. Germline V gene lookup returns CDR1 SGHRS and CDR2 YFSETQ. Germline trimming cut 4 bases from V and 3 bases from J; bases unmatched to any gene: 15. CDR3 size: 19 residues. The CDR3 protein is CASSQGRRLAGDVTDTQYF. The CDR3 bases are TGCGCCAGCAGCCAGGGAAGGAGACTAGCGGGAGACGTGACAGATACGCAGTATTTT.

V gene TRBV9 combines with J gene TRBJ1-3; D perhaps matches TRBD1 (6 bases). This CDR3 has 16 residues. Deletions cut 3 bases from V and 3 bases from J, with 16 bases between. Per germline, CDR1 SGDLS and CDR2 YYNGEE. The CDR3 protein is CASSEPLQGNGNTIYF. CDR3 in DNA: TGTGCCAGCAGCGAACCCCTACAGGGAAATGGAAACACCATATATTTT.

This rearrangement joins TRBV4-1 to TRBJ2-1, with TRBD2 matching 11 bases. The CDR3 loop spans 16 amino acids. V dropped 5 bases and J dropped 4; count of bases not matched to a gene: 7. In germline, CDR1 is MGHRA, CDR2 YSYEKL. The DNA of the CDR3 is TGCGCCAGCAGCTACGAGGGACTAGCGGCATACAATGAGCAGTTCTTC. This translates into CASSYEGLAAYNEQFF.

This clone was observed a single time. J is TRBJ2-5 and V is TRBV9; 7 bases agree with TRBD2. CDR1 and CDR2 from the germline V gene are SGDLS and YYNGEE. The CDR3 is 15 amino acids. J gave up 5 bases and V 2 bases, and 9 bases lay outside the gene matches. Here the CDR3 reads CASSVSGAVKETQYF. CDR3 sequence (DNA): TGTGCCAGCAGCGTGAGCGGGGCCGTCAAGGAGACCCAGTACTTC.

The chain couples TRBV7-2 to TRBJ2-5; perhaps TRBD2 as D (5 bases). V was clipped by 0 bases and J by 7 bases, with 12 bases between them. CDR3 length: 14 residues. Germline assignment: CDR1 SGHTA and CDR2 FQGNSA. CDR3 nucleotides: TGTGCCAGCAGCTTAGCCGCGGGTGTTGGGACCCAGTACTTC. Protein: CASSLAAGVGTQYF. Combining the CDR3 with reference TRBV7-2 and TRBJ2-5 gives the whole variable domain GAGVSQSPSNKVTEKGKDVELRCDPISGHTALYWYRQSLGQGLEFLIYFQGNSAPDKSGLPSDRFSAERTGGSVSTLTIQRTQQEDSAVYLCASSLAAGVGTQYFGPGTRLLVL.

This clone was seen just once. V and J are TRBV14 and TRBJ2-7; weak D call: TRBD1 (6 bases). The germline CDR1 and CDR2 sequences are SGHDN and FVKESK. The CDR3 runs 14 residues. Trimming removed 3 bases from V and 3 bases from J, with 12 bases in between. The CDR3: CASSHGQSHYEQYF. The CDR3, as DNA: TGTGCCAGCAGCCACGGACAGTCTCACTACGAGCAGTACTTC.

The rearrangement uses TRBV19 and TRBJ2-1; D not resolved. There are 14 residues in the CDR3. V shed 9 bases and J shed 0 bases, with 12 bases lying between them. Germline-derived CDR1 and CDR2 are LNHDA and SQIVND (reference sequence). The CDR3: CASAIRSSYNEQFF. CDR3 DNA: TGTGCCAGCGCAATACGGAGCTCCTACAATGAGCAGTTCTTC.

This clone was observed a single time. The rearrangement uses TRBV11-2 and TRBJ2-6; 8 positions match TRBD1. Trimming took 4 bases from V and 0 from J; bases not matched to a gene: 11. The germline V gene has CDR1 SGHAT and CDR2 FQNNGV. CDR3 length equals 19 residues. The CDR3 spells CASSSNPGGAASGANVLTF. In nucleotides, the CDR3 is TGTGCCAGCAGCTCTAATCCAGGGGGCGCGGCCTCTGGGGCCAACGTCCTGACTTTC.

A remark on this clone: The same CDR3 is also encoded by other DNA sequences in this sample. The J gene is TRBJ2-3, the V gene TRBV5-6; D is unclear. CDR3 size: 12 residues. Germline loops: CDR1 SGHDT, CDR2 YYEEEE. V lost 4 bases and J lost 2, with 5 bases in between. The DNA for the CDR3 is TGTGCCAGCAGCCTTTACACAGATACGCAGTATTTT. This gives the protein CASSLYTDTQYF.

The chain combines TRBV5-1 with TRBJ2-7; D perhaps matches TRBD1 (6 bases). The ends were cut back, 2 bases at V and 2 bases at J, with 11 bases in the middle. This CDR3 contains 14 residues. The germline gives CDR1 SGHRS, CDR2 YFSETQ. This CDR3 is CASSLWDNPYEQYF. CDR3 sequence (DNA): TGCGCCAGCAGCTTATGGGACAACCCCTACGAGCAGTACTTC.

The chain combines TRBV27 with TRBJ2-1; a possible D gene is TRBD2 (6 bases). Germline V CDR1 and CDR2: MNHEY, SMNVEV (reference sequence). The CDR3 is 13 residues long. V dropped 7 bases and J dropped 9 bases, with 16 bases sitting between them. Here the CDR3 reads CASTKGGWSEQFF. In DNA, the CDR3 is TGTGCCAGCACAAAGGGAGGTTGGAGTGAGCAGTTCTTC.

The V call is TRBV27, the J call TRBJ2-7; 11 bases match TRBD2. The CDR3 runs 21 residues. Losses at the gene ends were 5 bases for V and 2 bases for J; bases not matched to a gene: 23. CDR1 and CDR2 (germline): MNHEY, SMNVEV (reference sequence). The CDR3 sequence: CASSPPVETSGTTNPPYEQYF. CDR3 bases: TGTGCCAGCAGTCCGCCGGTAGAGACTAGCGGGACCACCAACCCTCCCTACGAGCAGTACTTC.

This chain joins TRBV28 and TRBJ2-7, with TRBD2 matching over 8 bases. V was clipped by 3 bases and J by 3 bases; unmatched bases: 1. The length of the CDR3 is 13 residues. Germline CDR1 and CDR2: MDHEN and SYDVKM. CDR3: CASSLGLVYEQYF. The DNA for the CDR3 is TGTGCCAGCAGTTTGGGACTAGTCTACGAGCAGTACTTC.

The rearrangement uses TRBV6-6 and TRBJ2-4; the D gene is possibly TRBD2 (6 bases). Deletions cut 5 bases from V and 6 bases from J, with 14 bases between. The CDR3 has 14 residues. Germline V CDR1 and CDR2: MNHNY, SVGAGI (reference sequence). Here the CDR3 reads CASSPGTSINIQYF. The CDR3 region has the DNA TGTGCCAGCAGTCCCGGGACTTCGATAAACATTCAGTACTTC.

This clone was detected only once. V and J are TRBV6-5 and TRBJ2-1, with 9 bases lining up with TRBD2. With 2 bases clipped from V and 5 bases from J, the junction kept 4 bases outside the gene matches. Germline values: CDR1 MNHEY, CDR2 SVGAGI. The CDR3 is made up of 15 amino acids. The CDR3: CASSYGGRVNNEQFF. CDR3 DNA sequence: TGTGCCAGCAGTTACGGCGGGAGGGTAAACAATGAGCAGTTCTTC.

In nucleotides, the CDR3 is TGTGCCAGCAGCTATGGGGGCTATGGAAACACCATATATTTT. Its translation is CASSYGGYGNTIYF. V usage is TRBV7-9 and J usage is TRBJ1-3, with D maybe TRBD1 (6 bases). Germline CDR1 is SEHNR and CDR2 is FQNEAQ (reference sequence). V was trimmed by 4 bases and J by 3 bases, leaving 10 bases between them. The CDR3 has 14 residues.

The rearrangement joins TRBV18 to TRBJ2-1, with 9 bases that match TRBD1. CDR1 and CDR2 from the germline V gene are KGHSH and LQKENI. V trimming: 0 bases; J trimming: 8 bases; junction bases outside the gene matches: 5. There are 15 residues in the CDR3. CDR3 amino acids: CASSPPGQGWDEQFF. CDR3 DNA sequence: TGTGCCAGCTCACCACCGGGACAGGGTTGGGATGAGCAGTTCTTC. Based on the CDR3 plus reference TRBV18 and TRBJ2-1, the full variable domain is NAGVMQNPRHLVRRRGQEARLRCSPMKGHSHVYWYRQLPEEGLKFMVYLQKENIIDESGMPKERFSAEFPKEGPSILRIQQVVRGDSAAYFCASSPPGQGWDEQFFGPGTRLTVL.

The CDR3 nucleotides read TGTGCCAGCAGTTTAAGAACAGCCGGCTACGAGCAGTACTTC. Protein: CASSLRTAGYEQYF. V usage is TRBV28 and J usage is TRBJ2-7; the D is unclear. The CDR3 totals 14 residues. Germline loops: CDR1 MDHEN, CDR2 SYDVKM. With 2 bases removed from V and 3 bases from J, the gap between germline ends came to 11 bases.

The chain recombines TRBV5-3 with TRBJ1-5; D unresolved. TRBV5-3 is identified as an open reading frame with a role that is uncertain. The CDR3 covers 14 residues. V lost 4 bases, J lost 2 bases, and 10 bases lay in between. DNA of the CDR3: TGTGCCAGAAGCGAACGGGTTGGCAATCAGCCCCAGCATTTT. It translates to CARSERVGNQPQHF.

This chain uses TRBV27 with TRBJ2-7; tentative D call: TRBD2 (5 bases). Germline CDR1 and CDR2: MNHEY and SMNVEV (reference sequence). The germline V and J ends were trimmed by 5 bases and 4 bases, with 18 bases remaining between them. The CDR3 is 15 amino acids. The CDR3 DNA reads as TGTGCCAGCAGTACCGTAACCGGGGTTCCTTACGAGCAGTACTTC. Its protein product is CASSTVTGVPYEQYF.

This chain connects TRBV5-1 to TRBJ1-3, with D unclear. Trimming pared 0 bases from V and 2 bases from J, leaving 12 bases between. CDR1 and CDR2 from the germline V gene are SGHRS and YFSETQ. This CDR3 is built from 16 residues. The CDR3 sequence: CASSLVGGIAGNTIYF. The CDR3 bases are TGCGCCAGCAGCTTGGTCGGAGGCATAGCTGGAAACACCATATATTTT.

This chain joins TRBV10-3 and TRBJ2-7; possible D gene TRBD2, 6 bases. Germline CDR1 reads ENHRY; CDR2 reads SYGVKD. The V end lost 0 bases, the J end lost 7 bases, and 16 bases lay between the germline ends. The CDR3 contains 15 residues. The CDR3 is CAISESGGITREQYF. CDR3 nucleotide sequence: TGTGCCATCAGTGAGTCGGGCGGGATAACTCGGGAGCAGTACTTC.